This entry describes one T cell receptor (beta chain). The junction does not match germline at one end; this may be a read error. Clones were read by immunoSEQ multiplex PCR, and TCRdb kept only the in-frame ones, dropping some. This repertoire shows some 60,000 clones, 90% found once; its top ten account for about 5.8%. The sample originates from a study of T cell changes during pregnancy in multiple sclerosis. This material consisted of peripheral blood, taken in the third trimester of pregnancy. This clonotype was sampled from a female donor in good health, enrolled as a control in a pregnancy study.

In DNA form, the CDR3 reads TGTGCCAGCAGCTTAGCAGGGAGCCCAACGCAAGATTTT. Its protein product is CASSLAGSPTQDF. The chain links TRBV7-8 to TRBJ1-3; D gene unclear. Germline V gene data show CDR1 as SGHVS and CDR2 as FQNEAQ. The CDR3 contains 13 residues.